This T cell receptor (beta chain) was found in a study of long-term antiretroviral therapy in people with HIV. With survey level as its setting, the immunoSEQ assay was v3.0. Data came from immunoSEQ multiplex PCR; TCRdb stores just in-frame clones and leaves some out. The profile covers about 25,000 clones, with 75% to 90% appearing a single time and 12% to 15% taken by the ten largest. In regard to this clone: Its target is unknown.

General study results and limits: Post-ART diversity increased but stayed below transplant donor controls.

The CDR3 covers 14 residues. CDR1 and CDR2 from the germline V gene are SGHRS and YFSETQ. The V gene lost 1 base and the J gene lost 1 base, with 8 bases spanning the gap. Treated in the United States were all of the participants with HIV. This clonotype originated in a man aged 50-60 years with HIV. The V call is TRBV5-1, the J call TRBJ1-1, with no clear D. Source: unsorted PBMCs, taken 2.9 years after starting antiretroviral therapy. CDR3 protein: CASSLKGGNTEAFF. CDR3 bases: TGCGCCAGCAGCTTGAAGGGAGGGAACACTGAAGCTTTCTTT.